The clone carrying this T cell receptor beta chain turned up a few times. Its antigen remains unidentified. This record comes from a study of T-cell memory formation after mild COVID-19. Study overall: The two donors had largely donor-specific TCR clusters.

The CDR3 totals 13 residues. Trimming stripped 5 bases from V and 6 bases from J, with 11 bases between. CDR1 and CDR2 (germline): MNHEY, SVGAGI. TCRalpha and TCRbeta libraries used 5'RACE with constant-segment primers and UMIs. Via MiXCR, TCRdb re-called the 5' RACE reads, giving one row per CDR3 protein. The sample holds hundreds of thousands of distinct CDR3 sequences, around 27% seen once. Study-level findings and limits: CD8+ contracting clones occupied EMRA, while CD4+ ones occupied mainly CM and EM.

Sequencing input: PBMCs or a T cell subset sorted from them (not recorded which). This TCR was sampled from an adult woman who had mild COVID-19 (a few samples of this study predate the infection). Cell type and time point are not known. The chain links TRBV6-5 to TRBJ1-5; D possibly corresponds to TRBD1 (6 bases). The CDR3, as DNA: TGTGCCAGCAGTATTGGGGGCGGTCAGCCCCAGCATTTT. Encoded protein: CASSIGGGQPQHF.